The rows below give T cell receptor beta chains drawn from one sample of a study of CD8+ T cells in alopecia areata. Measured with immunoSEQ multiplex PCR; TCRdb has only the in-frame clones, and not every one. Among 150,000 to 200,000 clones listed, 60% were seen once. The input for sequencing was CD4+ T cells sorted from blood, taken at week 24, from a patient treated with tofacitinib. The receptors stem from a human donor with alopecia areata. The CDR3 runs from the conserved cysteine through the conserved F or W. The order of the fields is D gene, V gene, J gene, clone size, CDR3 DNA, CDR3 protein. D genes are given only for firm matches. Part of the rows lack a size; the others show once, few, many or a class for expanded clones.

d_gene: TRBD1
v_gene: TRBV30
j_gene: TRBJ1-6
abundance: -
CDR3nt: TGTGCCTGGAGTGTGCAGGGACAGGGGAATTCACCCCTCCACTTT
CDR3aa: CAWSVQGQGNSPLHF

d_gene: -
v_gene: TRBV28
j_gene: TRBJ2-5
abundance: few
CDR3nt: TGTGCCAGCAGTTTTAGGGGTATAGGAGCAGAGACCCAGTACTTC
CDR3aa: CASSFRGIGAETQYF

d_gene: TRBD1
v_gene: TRBV30
j_gene: TRBJ1-2
abundance: -
CDR3nt: TGTGCCTGGAGTGGGACAGGCTATGGCTACACCTTC
CDR3aa: CAWSGTGYGYTF

d_gene: TRBD1
v_gene: TRBV29-1
j_gene: TRBJ2-5
abundance: -
CDR3nt: TGCAGCGTTGAAGGACAGGGTGTGAGAAACCAAGAGACCCAGTACTTC
CDR3aa: CSVEGQGVRNQETQYF

d_gene: -
v_gene: TRBV2
j_gene: TRBJ2-7
abundance: -
CDR3nt: TGTGCCAGCAGTGAAAGGGGGGACTCCTACGAGCAGTACTTC
CDR3aa: CASSERGDSYEQYF

d_gene: -
v_gene: TRBV7-2
j_gene: TRBJ2-4
abundance: -
CDR3nt: TGTGCCAGCAGCTTCTCAGTGACAGGAAACATTCAGTACTTC
CDR3aa: CASSFSVTGNIQYF

d_gene: TRBD1
v_gene: TRBV27
j_gene: TRBJ2-7
abundance: -
CDR3nt: TGTGCCAGCAGTTCCCGACAGGGAAGAACCTACGAGCAGTACTTC
CDR3aa: CASSSRQGRTYEQYF

d_gene: -
v_gene: TRBV5-6
j_gene: TRBJ2-5
abundance: -
CDR3nt: TGTGCCAGCAGCCCGGATACAAGGGGAGAGACCCAGTACTTC
CDR3aa: CASSPDTRGETQYF

d_gene: -
v_gene: TRBV29-1
j_gene: TRBJ2-5
abundance: once
CDR3nt: TGCAGCGTTGAGGGCGTCGTAAACCAAGAGACCCAGTACTTC
CDR3aa: CSVEGVVNQETQYF

d_gene: TRBD1
v_gene: TRBV6-6
j_gene: TRBJ2-7
abundance: once
CDR3nt: TGTGCCAGCAGTAGGACAGGTAACTACGAGCAGTACTTC
CDR3aa: CASSRTGNYEQYF

d_gene: -
v_gene: TRBV25-1
j_gene: TRBJ2-7
abundance: -
CDR3nt: TGTGCCAGCAGTCACACGGGCAGGGGAATGTACGAGCAGTACTTC
CDR3aa: CASSHTGRGMYEQYF

d_gene: TRBD1
v_gene: TRBV29-1
j_gene: TRBJ1-1
abundance: -
CDR3nt: TGCAGCGTTGGGGACAGGGAGAACACTGAAGCTTTCTTT
CDR3aa: CSVGDRENTEAFF

d_gene: TRBD2
v_gene: TRBV11-2
j_gene: TRBJ2-1
abundance: few
CDR3nt: TGTGCCAGCAGCCTCACCAGCGGGGGGGTCAATGAGCAGTTCTTC
CDR3aa: CASSLTSGGVNEQFF

d_gene: TRBD2
v_gene: TRBV30
j_gene: TRBJ2-5
abundance: few
CDR3nt: TGTGCCTGCCAGACTAGCGGGGTGGGGACCCAGTACTTC
CDR3aa: CACQTSGVGTQYF

d_gene: -
v_gene: TRBV6-5
j_gene: TRBJ1-2
abundance: -
CDR3nt: TGTGCCAGCAGCGAGGCTTTAACTAACTATGGCTACACCTTC
CDR3aa: CASSEALTNYGYTF

d_gene: TRBD1
v_gene: TRBV29-1
j_gene: TRBJ2-1
abundance: -
CDR3nt: TGCAGCGTTCGACAGGGGGGAGACAATGAGCAGTTCTTC
CDR3aa: CSVRQGGDNEQFF

d_gene: TRBD1
v_gene: TRBV10-3
j_gene: TRBJ1-1
abundance: -
CDR3nt: TGTGCCATCAGTGGACGACAGGGTCTCGCGCGTCAAGCTTTCTTT
CDR3aa: CAISGRQGLARQAFF

d_gene: -
v_gene: TRBV30
j_gene: TRBJ1-5
abundance: -
CDR3nt: TGTGCCTGGAGTGAAAGCCACCTCAATCAGCCCCAGCATTTT
CDR3aa: CAWSESHLNQPQHF

d_gene: TRBD2
v_gene: TRBV4-2
j_gene: TRBJ2-3
abundance: -
CDR3nt: TGTGCCAGCAGCCAAGATTTGGGAGGGAGGAGGACAGATACGCAGTATTTT
CDR3aa: CASSQDLGGRRTDTQYF

d_gene: -
v_gene: TRBV29-1
j_gene: TRBJ1-1
abundance: -
CDR3nt: TGCAGCGTTGCACCATTACGGACACGTAACACTGAAGCTTTCTTT
CDR3aa: CSVAPLRTRNTEAFF

d_gene: TRBD2
v_gene: TRBV25-1
j_gene: TRBJ2-3
abundance: -
CDR3nt: TGTGCCAGCACCCCTAGCGGGAGCACAGATACGCAGTATTTT
CDR3aa: CASTPSGSTDTQYF

d_gene: -
v_gene: TRBV25-1
j_gene: TRBJ1-2
abundance: -
CDR3nt: TGTGCCAGCAGTGACTGGACTTCTAACTATGGCTACACCTTC
CDR3aa: CASSDWTSNYGYTF

d_gene: -
v_gene: TRBV10-2
j_gene: TRBJ2-7
abundance: -
CDR3nt: TGCGCCAGCAGTGGTACTTACGAGCAGTACTTC
CDR3aa: CASSGTYEQYF

d_gene: -
v_gene: TRBV30
j_gene: TRBJ1-2
abundance: -
CDR3nt: TGTGCCTCCTCAGGGATCACCGTCTATGGCTACACCTTC
CDR3aa: CASSGITVYGYTF

d_gene: -
v_gene: TRBV6-6
j_gene: TRBJ2-5
abundance: once
CDR3nt: TGTGCCAGCAGTTACTCCAAAGAGACCCAGTACTTC
CDR3aa: CASSYSKETQYF

d_gene: TRBD1
v_gene: TRBV29-1
j_gene: TRBJ1-5
abundance: -
CDR3nt: TGCAGCGTTTCGCCAGGGGGGGATCAGCCCCAGCATTTT
CDR3aa: CSVSPGGDQPQHF

d_gene: -
v_gene: TRBV9
j_gene: TRBJ1-6
abundance: -
CDR3nt: TGTGCCAGCAGCCCAGGGCAGAACGGTTCACCCCTCCACTTT
CDR3aa: CASSPGQNGSPLHF

d_gene: -
v_gene: TRBV5-5
j_gene: TRBJ1-2
abundance: -
CDR3nt: TGTGCCAGCAGCTTAGTCAGGGCTGGTGGCTACACCTTC
CDR3aa: CASSLVRAGGYTF

d_gene: -
v_gene: TRBV5-1
j_gene: TRBJ1-1
abundance: -
CDR3nt: TGCGCCAGCAGCTTGCAGGGGTTTAACACTGAAGCTTTCTTT
CDR3aa: CASSLQGFNTEAFF

d_gene: TRBD2
v_gene: TRBV7-2
j_gene: TRBJ2-4
abundance: few
CDR3nt: TGTGCCAGCAGCCCGACTAGCGGGGGCAACATTCAGTACTTC
CDR3aa: CASSPTSGGNIQYF

d_gene: -
v_gene: TRBV21-1
j_gene: TRBJ1-2
abundance: -
CDR3nt: TGTGCCAGCAGCAAAGTAAATGGCAGGGGAAACGGAGGCTACACCTTC
CDR3aa: CASSKVNGRGNGGYTF

d_gene: TRBD2
v_gene: TRBV5-1
j_gene: TRBJ2-1
abundance: -
CDR3nt: TGCGCCAGCACCCCCCAGGTAGCGGGGGGAAGTAATGAGCAGTTCTTC
CDR3aa: CASTPQVAGGSNEQFF

d_gene: TRBD2
v_gene: TRBV6-6
j_gene: TRBJ2-7
abundance: -
CDR3nt: TGTGCCAGCAGTTACTCTAGCGGGGAGGCCGAGCAGTACTTC
CDR3aa: CASSYSSGEAEQYF

d_gene: -
v_gene: TRBV19
j_gene: TRBJ1-5
abundance: few
CDR3nt: TGTGCCAGTAGTATGCAAACCGGGATGAATCAGCCCCAGCATTTT
CDR3aa: CASSMQTGMNQPQHF

d_gene: -
v_gene: TRBV4-3
j_gene: TRBJ2-7
abundance: -
CDR3nt: TGCGCCAGCAGCCAGGGGGTAGGGTACGAGCAGTACTTC
CDR3aa: CASSQGVGYEQYF

d_gene: TRBD2
v_gene: TRBV5-1
j_gene: TRBJ2-1
abundance: -
CDR3nt: TGCGCCAGCAGCTTGTGGATTATGAGGACTAGCGGGGGTAATGAGCAGTTCTTC
CDR3aa: CASSLWIMRTSGGNEQFF

d_gene: -
v_gene: TRBV30
j_gene: TRBJ2-4
abundance: once
CDR3nt: TGTGCCTGGAGCACGGGTATAGCCAAAAACATTCAGTACTTC
CDR3aa: CAWSTGIAKNIQYF

d_gene: TRBD1
v_gene: TRBV7-6
j_gene: TRBJ1-6
abundance: -
CDR3nt: TGTGCCAGCAGCCCCCACAGGGGTGCCAATCTAAGCTCCTATAATTCACCCCTCCACTTT
CDR3aa: CASSPHRGANLSSYNSPLHF

d_gene: -
v_gene: TRBV7-2
j_gene: TRBJ2-5
abundance: few
CDR3nt: TGTGCCAGCAGCTTAGCAGAGACCCAGTACTTC
CDR3aa: CASSLAETQYF